Each of the 17 T cell receptor beta chains below was sequenced from the same sample in a study of spatial heterogeneity in lung cancer. Study observations and caveats: How many expanded intratumoral alpha and beta TCRs were present tracked the tumor mutation count, which was a count of nonsynonymous mutations.

Time point specified: sample taken at primary tumor resection. TCRdb re-called the 5' RACE reads through MiXCR, storing one row per CDR3 protein. This table has about 100,000 distinct CDR3 sequences, around 4.8% appearing once. No antigen is known for these receptors. Sequenced here: lung tumor tissue, sampled at surgery. These receptors came from a male donor with early-stage non-small cell lung cancer.

This clonotype was picked up many times. V and J are TRBV5-1 and TRBJ1-1; no clear D. Trimming took off 2 bases at V and 5 bases at J, with 13 bases between the two ends. CDR3 length: 14 residues. Germline CDR1 SGHRS, CDR2 YFSETQ. CDR3 region: CASSFMVEGTEAFF. For the CDR3, the DNA is TGCGCCAGCAGCTTTATGGTAGAGGGAACTGAAGCTTTCTTT.

This clonotype was seen at least ten times. The rearrangement links TRBV6-5 to TRBJ2-2, with 9 bases lining up with TRBD1. Germline assignment: CDR1 MNHEY and CDR2 SVGAGI. Losses at the gene ends were 6 bases for V and 5 bases for J; bases not matched to a gene: 10. This CDR3 spans 16 amino acids. CDR3 amino acids: CASRTGQGFITGELFF. The CDR3 DNA sequence: TGTGCCAGCAGAACCGGACAGGGGTTTATTACCGGGGAGCTGTTTTTT.

This clonotype was picked up many times. The V call is TRBV10-3, the J call TRBJ1-6; 8 bases agree with TRBD1. V lost 3 bases and J lost 6; bases outside the gene matches: 16. CDR3 size: 19 residues. CDR1 and CDR2 (germline): ENHRY, SYGVKD. The CDR3 bases are TGTGCCATCAGTGATAAGATCCGGGGAGGACAGGGTGCTAATTCACCCCTCCACTTT. Protein product: CAISDKIRGGQGANSPLHF.

This clonotype came up many times. The gene calls are TRBV7-9 and TRBJ2-3; D is perhaps TRBD1 or TRBD2 (5 bases each). CDR3 size: 14 residues. The germline CDR1 and CDR2 sequences are SEHNR and FQNEAQ (reference sequence). V lost 1 base and J lost 4, with 9 bases in between. The CDR3 is CASSLDRGADTQYF. CDR3 in DNA: TGTGCCAGCAGCTTAGATCGGGGCGCAGATACGCAGTATTTT.

This clonotype was recorded at least ten times. The chain carries TRBV28 and TRBJ2-5; 8 nucleotides line up with TRBD2. CDR3 length equals 16 residues. Germline V gene data show CDR1 as MDHEN and CDR2 as SYDVKM. V was pared by 2 bases and J by 5 bases, with 10 bases of the junction left unmatched. CDR3 sequence (DNA): TGTGCCAGCAGTTTAGGGCGGGGGGCGCGCGTGGAGACCCAGTACTTC. Protein: CASSLGRGARVETQYF.

This clonotype was recorded many times. This chain joins TRBV5-8 and TRBJ2-2, with a tentative D call TRBD1 (5 bases). Germline assignment: CDR1 SGHTS and CDR2 YDEGEE. This CDR3 has 18 amino acids. V lost 2 bases and J 0 bases, leaving 17 bases between the germline ends. The CDR3 bases are TGTGCCAGCAGCTTACCACCTCTGGACACGTCGAACACCGGGGAGCTGTTTTTT. Its protein is CASSLPPLDTSNTGELFF.

This clonotype was observed many times. The V and J genes are TRBV28 and TRBJ1-6; D not resolved. The CDR3 consists of 12 residues. The germline CDR1 and CDR2 sequences are MDHEN and SYDVKM. The V and J ends lost 6 bases and 8 bases respectively, with 8 bases between them. In DNA form, the CDR3 reads TGTGCCAGCAGAAACGGGGATTCACCCCTCCACTTT. It is translated as CASRNGDSPLHF.

The V gene is TRBV7-7, the J gene TRBJ2-3; 11 positions agree with TRBD2. This CDR3 has 14 amino acids. The trim removed 3 bases at V and 5 bases at J, leaving 1 base unmatched. The germline V gene encodes CDR1 SSHAT and CDR2 FNYEAQ (reference sequence). The CDR3 DNA sequence: TGTGCCAGCAGCTTGGGGACTAGCGGAGATACGCAGTATTTT. It translates to CASSLGTSGDTQYF.

This clonotype was found a few times. This chain joins TRBV29-1 and TRBJ2-1, with 8 bases fitting TRBD1. The CDR3 is made up of 14 amino acids. V was pared by 4 bases and J by 4 bases, with 6 bases of the junction left unmatched. Germline V gene lookup returns CDR1 SQVTM and CDR2 ANQGSEA. The CDR3 is CSVVPGQAYNEQFF. The CDR3 coding sequence is TGCAGCGTTGTCCCGGGACAGGCATACAATGAGCAGTTCTTC.

Ten or more counts support this clonotype. CDR3 sequence reads: CASGSDQYFVVTQYF. Written as DNA, the CDR3 is TGTGCCAGCGGTAGCGATCAATACTTCGTTGTTACGCAGTATTTT. This chain uses TRBV28 with TRBJ2-3; weak D call: TRBD2 (5 bases). V gave up 8 bases and J gave up 8 bases, with 23 bases separating them. This CDR3 region has 15 residues. From germline, CDR1 is MDHEN and CDR2 SYDVKM.

This clonotype was recorded many times. This chain connects TRBV14 to TRBJ1-2; D gene unclear. The CDR3 extends over 13 amino acids. Looked up from germline, CDR1 is SGHDN and CDR2 is FVKESK. The V end was cut by 3 bases, the J end by 6 bases, with 11 bases between. The CDR3 here is CASSQGTAHGYTF. The CDR3 DNA sequence: TGTGCCAGCAGCCAGGGAACAGCCCATGGCTACACCTTC.

This clonotype was detected a few times. This sequence joins TRBV6-5 and TRBJ2-7; 9 nucleotides match TRBD1. V lost 3 bases, J lost 6 bases, and 6 bases stayed unmatched. The CDR3 length is 14 residues. CDR1 and CDR2 from the germline V gene are MNHEY and SVGAGI. In DNA form, the CDR3 reads TGTGCCAGCAGTTATGGGACAGGGCTGGGCGAGCAGTACTTC. Protein product: CASSYGTGLGEQYF.

This clonotype was seen at least ten times. For the CDR3, the DNA is TGTGCCAGCAGCCAAGCCGATCAGCCCCAGCATTTT. It is translated as CASSQADQPQHF. The V call is TRBV4-2, the J call TRBJ1-5; D remains unclear. Germline V gene data show CDR1 as LGHNA and CDR2 as YNFKEQ. Deletions cut 1 base from V and 5 bases from J, with 3 bases between. The length of the CDR3 is 12 residues.

This clonotype has a count of ten or more. The chain employs TRBV6-6 and TRBJ1-5; 8 bases fit TRBD1. Trimming removed 2 bases from V and 6 bases from J; junction bases left unmatched: 0. Germline V gene data show CDR1 as MNHNY and CDR2 as SVGAGI (reference sequence). The CDR3 spans 13 residues. The CDR3 here is CASSYDRGQPQHF. CDR3 sequence (DNA): TGTGCCAGCAGTTACGACAGGGGTCAGCCCCAGCATTTT.

This clonotype was counted at least ten times. This chain joins TRBV18 and TRBJ2-7; D is perhaps TRBD1 (6 bases). Deletions cut 6 bases from V and 2 bases from J, with 17 bases between. Germline CDR1 is KGHSH and CDR2 is LQKENI. CDR3 length: 15 amino acids. CDR3 nucleotides: TGTGCCAGCTCCCTACAGGGTCCTCAAACCTACGAGCAGTACTTC. Residues: CASSLQGPQTYEQYF. The full variable domain, with the rest looked up from reference TRBV18 and TRBJ2-7, is NAGVMQNPRHLVRRRGQEARLRCSPMKGHSHVYWYRQLPEEGLKFMVYLQKENIIDESGMPKERFSAEFPKEGPSILRIQQVVRGDSAAYFCASSLQGPQTYEQYFGPGTRLTVT.

The chain is built from TRBV6-2 or TRBV6-3 and TRBJ2-7; 7 bases align to TRBD1. CDR1 is MNHEY and CDR2 is SVGEGT in the germline V gene. The V segment lost 7 bases and the J segment 2 bases; nucleotides outside the gene matches: 5. This CDR3 has 13 amino acids. As DNA, the CDR3 is TGTGCCAGCATGGACAGGCGGGCCTACGAGCAGTACTTC. It codes for CASMDRRAYEQYF.

This clonotype was counted ten times or more. The chain employs TRBV6-2 or TRBV6-3 and TRBJ2-5; D ambiguous. CDR1 and CDR2 from the germline V gene are MNHEY and SVGEGT. Trimming left V 7 bases short and J 5 bases short, with 11 bases between. The CDR3 consists of 12 residues. Here the CDR3 DNA reads TGTGCCAGCAAATCCAACGTGGAGACCCAGTACTTC. This gives the protein CASKSNVETQYF.